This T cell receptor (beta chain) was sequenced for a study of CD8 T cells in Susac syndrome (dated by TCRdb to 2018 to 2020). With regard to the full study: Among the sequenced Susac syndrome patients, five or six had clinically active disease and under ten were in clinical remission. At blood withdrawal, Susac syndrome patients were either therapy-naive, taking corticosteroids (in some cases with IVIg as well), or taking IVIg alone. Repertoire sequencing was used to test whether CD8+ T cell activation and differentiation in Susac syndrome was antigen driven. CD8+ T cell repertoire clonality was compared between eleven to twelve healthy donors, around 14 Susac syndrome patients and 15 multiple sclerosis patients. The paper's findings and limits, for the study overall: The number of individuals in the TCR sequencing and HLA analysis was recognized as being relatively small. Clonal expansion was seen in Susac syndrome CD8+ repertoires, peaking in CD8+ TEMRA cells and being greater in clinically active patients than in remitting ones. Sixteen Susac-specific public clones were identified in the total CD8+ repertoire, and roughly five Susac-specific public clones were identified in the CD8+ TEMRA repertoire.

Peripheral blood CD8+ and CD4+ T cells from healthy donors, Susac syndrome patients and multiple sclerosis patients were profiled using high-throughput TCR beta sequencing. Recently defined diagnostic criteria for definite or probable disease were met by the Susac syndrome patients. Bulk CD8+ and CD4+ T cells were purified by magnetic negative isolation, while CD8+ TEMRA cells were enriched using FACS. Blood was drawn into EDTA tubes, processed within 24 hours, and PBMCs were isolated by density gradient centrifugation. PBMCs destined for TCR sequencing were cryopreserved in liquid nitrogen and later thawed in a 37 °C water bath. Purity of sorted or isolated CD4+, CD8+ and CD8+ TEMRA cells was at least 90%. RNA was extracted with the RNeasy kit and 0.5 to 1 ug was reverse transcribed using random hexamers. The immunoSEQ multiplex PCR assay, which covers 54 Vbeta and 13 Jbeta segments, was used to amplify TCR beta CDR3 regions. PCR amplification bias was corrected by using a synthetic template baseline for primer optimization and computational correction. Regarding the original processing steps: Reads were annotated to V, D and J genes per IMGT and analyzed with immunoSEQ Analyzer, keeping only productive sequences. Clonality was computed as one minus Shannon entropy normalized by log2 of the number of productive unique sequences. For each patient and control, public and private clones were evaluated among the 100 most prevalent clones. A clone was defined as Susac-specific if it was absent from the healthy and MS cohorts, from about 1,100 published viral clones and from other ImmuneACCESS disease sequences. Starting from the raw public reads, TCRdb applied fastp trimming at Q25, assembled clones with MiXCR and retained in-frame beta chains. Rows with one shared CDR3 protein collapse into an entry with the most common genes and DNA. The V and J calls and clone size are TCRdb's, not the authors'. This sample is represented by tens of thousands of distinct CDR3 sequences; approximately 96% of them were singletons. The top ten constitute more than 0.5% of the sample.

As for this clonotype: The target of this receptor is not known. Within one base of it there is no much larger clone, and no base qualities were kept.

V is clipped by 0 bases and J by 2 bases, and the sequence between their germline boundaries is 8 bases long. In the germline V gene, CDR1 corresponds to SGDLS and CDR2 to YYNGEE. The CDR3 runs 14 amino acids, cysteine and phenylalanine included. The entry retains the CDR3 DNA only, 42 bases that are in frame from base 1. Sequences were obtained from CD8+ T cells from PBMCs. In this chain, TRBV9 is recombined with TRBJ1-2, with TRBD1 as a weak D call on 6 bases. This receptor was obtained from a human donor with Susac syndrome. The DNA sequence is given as TGTGCCAGCAGCGTAGGTGGGGGCAACTATGGCTACACCTTC. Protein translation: CASSVGGGNYGYTF.